Listed below are T cell receptor beta chains from one sample, sequenced in a study of human T cells and chemical hapten exposure. MiXCR, run by TCRdb on the RACE reads, gives a single entry per CDR3 protein. This sample carries some 65,000 distinct CDR3 sequences, approximately 6.5% of them seen once, and the ten largest clones take 3% to 4%. Material for sequencing was whole blood. These receptors all stem from a female donor in good health. Some clones in this sample may be carry-over from other donors' samples. Each CDR3 is given with its conserved first and last residue. Fields, in order: D gene, clone size, J gene, V gene, CDR3 protein, CDR3 DNA. D genes are given only for firm matches. Only some rows state a clone size, as once, few, many or a class for expanded clones.

>NA|few|TRBJ1-6|TRBV14
CASGAGDSPLHF
TGTGCCAGCGGGGCAGGGGATTCACCCCTCCACTTT
>NA|NA|TRBJ1-2|TRBV6-1
CASSETPSTPYGYTF
TGTGCCAGCAGTGAAACCCCCAGTACCCCCTATGGCTACACCTTC
>NA|many|TRBJ1-2|TRBV2
CASSESRDTVSYGYTF
TGTGCCAGCAGTGAATCGCGCGATACAGTATCATATGGCTACACCTTC
>NA|NA|TRBJ2-2|TRBV5-5
CASSLGAGANTGELFF
TGTGCCAGCAGCTTGGGGGCCGGCGCGAACACCGGGGAGCTGTTTTTT
>TRBD1|few|TRBJ2-3|TRBV7-2
CASSSGGGPDTQYF
TGTGCCAGCAGCTCAGGGGGCGGTCCAGATACGCAGTATTTT
>NA|many|TRBJ2-5|TRBV10-3
CAISSRDTEETQYF
TGTGCCATCAGCTCCCGGGACACAGAAGAGACCCAGTACTTC
>NA|many|TRBJ2-1|TRBV11-2
CASSLHRDFEQFF
TGTGCCAGCAGCTTACACAGGGACTTTGAGCAGTTCTTC
>NA|many|TRBJ1-2|TRBV20-1
CSASPSGLPNYGYTF
TGCAGTGCATCCCCCTCTGGGCTTCCTAACTATGGCTACACCTTC
>NA|many|TRBJ2-1|TRBV20-1
CSANSEMGHEQFF
TGCAGTGCTAATAGCGAGATGGGCCATGAGCAGTTCTTC
>TRBD2|few|TRBJ2-3|TRBV27
CASSLDAGGTDTQYF
TGTGCCAGCAGTTTAGACGCGGGGGGCACAGATACGCAGTATTTT
>NA|many|TRBJ2-1|TRBV27
CASSSGGSSYNEQFF
TGTGCCAGCAGCTCGGGGGGCTCGTCCTACAATGAGCAGTTCTTC
>NA|many|TRBJ1-6|TRBV11-2
CASSFRTGRYNSPLHF
TGTGCCAGCAGCTTTCGCACGGGACGATATAATTCACCCCTCCACTTT
>TRBD1|few|TRBJ2-5|TRBV10-2
CASSDGRGLETQYF
TGCGCCAGCAGTGATGGCAGGGGGTTGGAGACCCAGTACTTC
>NA|NA|TRBJ2-7|TRBV19
CASTHGGAYEQYF
TGTGCCAGTACGCACGGGGGAGCCTACGAGCAGTACTTC
>NA|many|TRBJ1-3|TRBV20-1
CSAKTPGNTIYF
TGCAGTGCCAAAACCCCTGGAAACACCATATATTTT
>NA|many|TRBJ2-4|TRBV7-9
CASSLGPSEAKNIQYF
TGTGCCAGCAGCTTAGGTCCTTCTGAAGCCAAAAACATTCAGTACTTC
>TRBD1|NA|TRBJ2-4|TRBV6-1
CASSDRGLDKNIQYF
TGTGCCAGCAGTGATAGGGGGCTTGACAAAAACATTCAGTACTTC
>TRBD2|few|TRBJ2-6|TRBV29-1
CSVVLAGGSGANVLTF
TGCAGCGTTGTCCTAGCGGGAGGATCTGGGGCCAACGTCCTGACTTTC
>NA|many|TRBJ2-3|TRBV11-2
CASRNNRAGGTDTQYF
TGTGCCAGCAGAAATAACAGGGCCGGGGGCACAGATACGCAGTATTTT
>NA|many|TRBJ2-5|TRBV6-5
CASSLFRFLRETQYF
TGTGCCAGCAGTTTATTCCGGTTCCTCCGAGAGACCCAGTACTTC
>NA|few|TRBJ1-4|TRBV5-1
CASSLGGEKLFF
TGCGCCAGCAGTCTCGGGGGAGAAAAACTGTTTTTT
>TRBD1|many|TRBJ2-3|TRBV6-5
CASSIGTGVTTDTQYF
TGTGCCAGCAGCATCGGGACAGGGGTGACCACAGATACGCAGTATTTT
>NA|few|TRBJ2-7|TRBV20-1
CSAPGPRSSYEQYF
TGCAGTGCCCCCGGGCCCAGGAGCTCCTACGAGCAGTACTTC
>TRBD1|few|TRBJ2-5|TRBV5-1
CASSFRGLYETQYF
TGCGCCAGCAGCTTCAGGGGGCTATATGAGACCCAGTACTTC
>NA|many|TRBJ1-2|TRBV10-3
CAIRRTASYGYTF
TGTGCCATCAGGAGGACAGCATCCTATGGCTACACCTTC
>TRBD2|few|TRBJ2-4|TRBV3-1
CASSASGPWGNIQYF
TGTGCCAGCAGCGCTAGCGGGCCGTGGGGGAACATTCAGTACTTC
>TRBD1|many|TRBJ2-1|TRBV30
CAWSAIGTGGNNEQFF
TGTGCCTGGAGCGCTATAGGGACAGGGGGAAACAATGAGCAGTTCTTC
>TRBD1|few|TRBJ2-7|TRBV6-1
CASNRGDRGTYEQYF
TGTGCCAGCAACCGGGGGGACAGGGGAACCTACGAGCAGTACTTC
>NA|few|TRBJ2-4|TRBV7-9
CASSPYLRLAKNIQYF
TGTGCCAGCAGCCCTTATCTTCGATTAGCCAAAAACATTCAGTACTTC